These 13 T cell receptor beta chains originate from one sample sequenced in a study of cytomegalovirus exposure and HLA in healthy donors. Primers: 60 Vbeta forward and 13 Jbeta reverse. The protocol was immunoSEQ multiplex PCR, while the TCRdb copy is restricted to in-frame clones and leaves out a portion. The sample comprises over 150,000 clones, roughly 82% of which are singletons, and approximately 12% rests with the top ten. The sequenced sample consisted of PBMCs. These receptors all come from a man over 45 in good health and CMV-seropositive.

The V call is TRBV5-1, the J call TRBJ2-7; the D gene is possibly TRBD2 (6 bases). The germline CDR1 and CDR2 sequences are SGHRS and YFSETQ. Trimming removed 4 bases at V and 1 base at J, with 15 bases between. The CDR3 contains 15 residues. CDR3 in amino acids: CASSPQEGGSYEQYF. CDR3 DNA: TGCGCCAGCAGCCCCCAGGAGGGAGGTTCCTACGAGCAGTACTTC.

For the CDR3, the DNA is TGTGCCAGCAGCTCGGCAGGGGGCGGGGGACAAGGCATTCAGTACTTC. Translated, it gives CASSSAGGGGQGIQYF. The V and J genes are TRBV7-2 and TRBJ2-4; perhaps TRBD1 as D (8 bases). Germline-derived CDR1 and CDR2 are SGHTA and FQGNSA. The CDR3 runs 16 residues. V shed 4 bases and J shed 9 bases, with 22 bases lying between them. The entire variable domain, with the rest obtained from reference TRBV7-2 and TRBJ2-4, is as follows: GAGVSQSPSNKVTEKGKDVELRCDPISGHTALYWYRQSLGQGLEFLIYFQGNSAPDKSGLPSDRFSAERTGGSVSTLTIQRTQQEDSAVYLCASSSAGGGGQGIQYFGAGTRLSVL.

V usage is TRBV19 and J usage is TRBJ2-5; D may be TRBD1 (5 bases). From germline, CDR1 is LNHDA and CDR2 SQIVND (reference sequence). The CDR3 loop spans 14 amino acids. V shed 7 bases and J shed 5 bases, with 17 bases lying between them. CDR3 sequence: CASTPSQGSETQYF. CDR3 DNA sequence: TGTGCCAGTACCCCAAGTCAGGGTAGTGAGACCCAGTACTTC. The whole variable domain, filled in from reference TRBV19 and TRBJ2-5, reads DGGITQSPKYLFRKEGQNVTLSCEQNLNHDAMYWYRQDPGQGLRLIYYSQIVNDFQKGDIAEGYSVSREKKESFPLTVTSAQKNPTAFYLCASTPSQGSETQYFGPGTRLLVL.

V gene TRBV6-1 combines with J gene TRBJ2-3, with D perhaps matching TRBD2 (7 bases). Germline CDR1 and CDR2: MNHNS and SASEGT. Deletions cut 4 bases from V and 7 bases from J, with 15 bases between. CDR3 size: 14 residues. CDR3 nucleotide sequence: TGTGCCAGCAGTGCGGCCGGGGGGCTGAATACGCAGTATTTT. This gives the protein CASSAAGGLNTQYF.

V is TRBV15 and J is TRBJ1-4, with D unresolved. Germline CDR1 is LNHNV and CDR2 is YYDKDF (reference sequence). This CDR3 contains 15 residues. The germline V and J ends were trimmed by 3 bases and 8 bases, with 16 bases remaining between them. The CDR3, as DNA: TGTGCCACCAGCAGGTCTCCCCAAGGGAGGGAAAAACTGTTTTTT. Its protein is CATSRSPQGREKLFF. The full variable domain, in which reference TRBV15 and TRBJ1-4 provide the parts outside the CDR3, is DAMVIQNPRYQVTQFGKPVTLSCSQTLNHNVMYWYQQKSSQAPKLLFHYYDKDFNNEADTPDNFQSRRPNTSFCFLDIRSPGLGDTAMYLCATSRSPQGREKLFFGSGTQLSVL.

A word on this clone: The junction departs from germline at one end; a sequencing error may be responsible. The chain joins TRBV6-5 to TRBJ2-7; 8 bases agree with TRBD1. From germline, CDR1 is MNHEY and CDR2 SVGAGI. The CDR3 consists of 12 residues. As DNA, the CDR3 is TGTGCCAGCAGTTACTCGGACAGGGATTTATGCTTC. It translates to CASSYSDRDLCF.

The chain carries TRBV29-1 and TRBJ2-3; D not resolved. Germline V gene data show CDR1 as SQVTM and CDR2 as ANQGSEA. The CDR3 length is 14 residues. V shed 4 bases and J shed 1 base, with 12 bases lying between them. The CDR3 DNA is TGCAGCGTTGCAGGCCACCCTCGCACAGATACGCAGTATTTT. As protein: CSVAGHPRTDTQYF.

The V call is TRBV7-8, the J call TRBJ1-3; 7 bases agree with TRBD1. V dropped 1 base and J dropped 2; count of bases not matched to a gene: 2. The CDR3 is made up of 15 amino acids. Germline CDR1 is SGHVS and CDR2 is FQNEAQ. The CDR3 DNA is TGTGCCAGCAGCTTAGTCCAGGGGGCTGGAAACACCATATATTTT. As protein: CASSLVQGAGNTIYF.

This rearrangement joins TRBV4-1 to TRBJ2-7; 8 positions agree with TRBD1. The CDR3 runs to 20 residues. Per germline, CDR1 MGHRA and CDR2 YSYEKL. Trimming cost V 0 bases and J 0 bases; bases outside gene matches: 16. The CDR3 DNA is TGCGCCAGCAGCCAAGATTTGATAGGGAGGACAGGGACGACCTCCTACGAGCAGTACTTC. Amino acid sequence: CASSQDLIGRTGTTSYEQYF.

The chain carries TRBV4-2 and TRBJ2-2; 7 nucleotides line up with TRBD2. The CDR3 extends over 17 amino acids. Germline V gene sequence: CDR1 LGHNA, CDR2 YNFKEQ. The trim removed 0 bases at V and 6 bases at J, leaving 10 bases unmatched. This CDR3 reads CASSQDPGGGVAGELFF. The CDR3 nucleotides are TGTGCCAGCAGCCAAGATCCGGGGGGAGGGGTGGCCGGGGAGCTGTTTTTT.

This clone was detected a few times. V and J are TRBV19 and TRBJ2-1; D unclear. Trimming left V 5 bases short and J 4 bases short, with 3 bases between. The germline CDR1 and CDR2 sequences are LNHDA and SQIVND (reference sequence). This CDR3 spans 11 amino acids. The CDR3 region is CASSLYNEQFF. The DNA for the CDR3 is TGTGCCAGTAGTTTATACAATGAGCAGTTCTTC.

The chain has TRBV28 and TRBJ1-1; TRBD1 matches at 8 bases. Germline CDR1 is MDHEN and CDR2 is SYDVKM. With 5 bases clipped from V and 1 base from J, the junction kept 3 bases outside the gene matches. The CDR3 is 14 residues long. In nucleotides, the CDR3 is TGTGCCAGCAGTCCGGGACAGGCGAACACTGAAGCTTTCTTT. It translates to CASSPGQANTEAFF.

The chain joins TRBV5-4 to TRBJ2-5; 8 nucleotides line up with TRBD2. The J call may be mistaken, given a closer DNA end match to TRBJ2-7. CDR3 length equals 14 residues. Germline V gene lookup returns CDR1 SGHNT and CDR2 YYREEE (reference sequence). The CDR3 loop reads CASSLSGSLDEQYF. The CDR3 DNA follows: TGTGCCAGCAGCTTGAGCGGGAGCTTAGACGAGCAGTACTTC.